A single sample is the source of the 18 T cell receptor beta chains below, sequenced in a study of early T cells in non-severe SARS-CoV-2 infection. TCRdb recomputed calls from the 5' RACE reads with MiXCR, one row per CDR3 protein. The sample holds roughly 45,000 distinct CDR3 sequences; approximately 10% are singletons and the top ten take 21%. Sample: whole blood. These receptors all stem from an adult who was a healthcare worker with PCR-confirmed SARS-CoV-2 infection or an uninfected control (not recorded which).

The chain recombines TRBV28 with TRBJ1-3; D is uncertain. The V gene's germline CDR1 is MDHEN and CDR2 SYDVKM. The CDR3 runs to 13 residues. The V and J ends lost 7 bases and 0 bases respectively, with 7 bases between them. The CDR3 bases are TGTGCCAGCAAGTACCACTCTGGAAACACCATATATTTT. This translates into CASKYHSGNTIYF.

This clonotype was seen many times. V usage is TRBV6-6 and J usage is TRBJ2-7, with 8 bases that match TRBD1. Per germline, CDR1 MNHNY and CDR2 SVGAGI (reference sequence). The CDR3 is 16 residues long. Germline trimming cut 0 bases from V and 1 base from J; bases unmatched to any gene: 5. CDR3 loop: CASSYSGQGSSYEQYF. The CDR3, as DNA: TGTGCCAGCAGTTACTCCGGACAGGGTAGTTCCTACGAGCAGTACTTC.

This clonotype was found many times. V gene TRBV5-1 combines with J gene TRBJ2-1; tentatively, D is TRBD1 (5 bases). V lost 4 bases to trimming and J lost 0 bases, with 11 bases between them. Germline V gene data show CDR1 as SGHRS and CDR2 as YFSETQ. The CDR3 extends over 15 amino acids. CDR3 sequence reads: CASSADTSSYNEQFF. In DNA, the CDR3 is TGCGCCAGCAGCGCGGACACCTCCTCCTACAATGAGCAGTTCTTC.

This clonotype has a count of ten or more. This chain uses TRBV10-3 with TRBJ1-5; D is unresolved. V lost 2 bases to trimming and J lost 4 bases, with 9 bases between them. Germline assignment: CDR1 ENHRY and CDR2 SYGVKD. The CDR3 covers 14 residues. CDR3 bases: TGTGCCATCAGTGAGAGAACAGATAATCAGCCCCAGCATTTT. This translates into CAISERTDNQPQHF.

This clonotype was observed many times. The chain is built from TRBV5-5 and TRBJ1-5, with TRBD1 identical over 7 bases. The germline V gene has CDR1 SGHKS and CDR2 YYEKEE (reference sequence). This CDR3 is 14 amino acids long. Trimming cost V 3 bases and J 11 bases; bases outside gene matches: 11. CDR3 residues: CASSYRDRGLSQHF. The CDR3 DNA reads TGTGCCAGCAGCTACCGGGACAGAGGTTTATCCCAGCATTTT.

This clonotype is termed medium-sized (0.01 to 0.1%). V usage is TRBV7-2 and J usage is TRBJ2-4; D may match TRBD1 or TRBD2 (5 bases each). V was pared by 1 base and J by 0 bases, with 10 bases between. The CDR3 is 16 amino acids. Germline V gene sequence: CDR1 SGHTA, CDR2 FQGNSA. In DNA form, the CDR3 reads TGTGCCAGCAGCTTAGGAGAGGGGATAGCCAAAAACATTCAGTACTTC. This encodes CASSLGEGIAKNIQYF.

This clonotype was counted only a few times. The CDR3 DNA reads as TGCAGTGCTAGAGATATTCAGGGGGTGGTTAATTCACCCCTCCACTTT. This codes for CSARDIQGVVNSPLHF. This chain connects TRBV20-1 to TRBJ1-6; 7 nucleotides line up with TRBD1. V shed 0 bases and J 6 bases; nucleotides not matched to a gene: 8. The CDR3 is 16 amino acids. CDR1 is DFQATT and CDR2 is SNEGSKA in the germline V gene (reference sequence).

This clonotype was found many times. CDR3 in DNA: TGCAGCGCCGAACAGGTTTCTGGGAACACTGAAGCTTTCTTT. Translating it yields CSAEQVSGNTEAFF. The chain couples TRBV29-1 to TRBJ1-1; D may be TRBD1 (5 bases). Germline values: CDR1 SQVTM, CDR2 ANQGSEA. The CDR3 runs to 14 residues. The V and J ends lost 7 bases and 1 base respectively, with 16 bases between them.

This clonotype was observed many times. The chain couples TRBV12-3 or TRBV12-4 to TRBJ2-1; D is uncertain. Trimming left V 1 base short and J 9 bases short, with 10 bases between. The CDR3 is 13 residues long. This CDR3 reads CASSLGGTGEQFF. CDR3 nucleotide sequence: TGTGCCAGCAGTTTAGGGGGTACCGGTGAGCAGTTCTTC.

This clonotype has a count of ten or more. The V call is TRBV2, the J call TRBJ1-1; D uncertain. Trimming cost V 1 base and J 11 bases, with 5 bases left between them. CDR3 length: 10 residues. In germline, CDR1 is SNHLY, CDR2 FYNNEI. The CDR3 loop reads CASSEVGAFF. Written as DNA, the CDR3 is TGTGCCAGCAGTGAAGTAGGGGCTTTCTTT. Full variable domain (outside the CDR3, taken from reference TRBV2 and TRBJ1-1): EPEVTQTPSHQVTQMGQEVILRCVPISNHLYFYWYRQILGQKVEFLVSFYNNEISEKSEIFDDQFSVERPDGSNFTLKIRSTKLEDSAMYFCASSEVGAFFGQGTRLTVV.

This clonotype has at least ten counts. The chain combines TRBV19 with TRBJ1-5, with 9 positions matching TRBD1. Germline values: CDR1 LNHDA, CDR2 SQIVND (reference sequence). The CDR3 has 15 residues. J was trimmed by 4 bases and V by 3 bases; bases with no gene match: 4. CDR3 sequence: CASSMAGQGNQPQHF. CDR3 bases: TGTGCCAGTAGTATGGCGGGACAGGGTAATCAGCCCCAGCATTTT.

This clonotype has a handful of counts. This chain links TRBV18 with TRBJ1-1; 8 nucleotides align to TRBD1. Germline V gene sequence: CDR1 KGHSH, CDR2 LQKENI. The CDR3 extends over 13 amino acids. Trimming cost V 5 bases and J 6 bases; bases outside gene matches: 5. The CDR3 region has the DNA TGTGCCAGCTCAACAGGGGGAAGGGCTGAAGCTTTCTTT. Protein product: CASSTGGRAEAFF.

This clonotype was observed at least ten times. V and J are TRBV29-1 and TRBJ1-2; no clear D gene. Deletions cut 7 bases from V and 0 bases from J, with 9 bases between. CDR1 SQVTM and CDR2 ANQGSEA come from the germline V gene. This CDR3 is 12 amino acids long. DNA of the CDR3: TGCAGCGCCACGGCGGCTAACTATGGCTACACCTTC. Translated, it gives CSATAANYGYTF.

This clonotype was recorded many times. This chain connects TRBV12-3 or TRBV12-4 to TRBJ2-7; the D gene is possibly TRBD1 (6 bases). Trimming removed 6 bases from V and 3 bases from J, with 12 bases in between. The CDR3 extends over 13 amino acids. This chain's CDR3 is CASSTGSLYEQYF. CDR3 nucleotide sequence: TGTGCCAGCAGCACAGGGTCCCTCTACGAGCAGTACTTC.

This clonotype was seen repeatedly, ten times or more. J is TRBJ2-1 and V is TRBV5-4; 10 positions agree with TRBD2. CDR1 and CDR2 from the germline V gene are SGHNT and YYREEE (reference sequence). The CDR3 is 18 residues long. With V trimmed by 4 bases and J by 4 bases, 14 bases remained unmatched. For the CDR3, the DNA is TGTGCCAGCAGCCTGGTAAGGGCTAGCGGGAGAGGGTACAATGAGCAGTTCTTC. Protein: CASSLVRASGRGYNEQFF.

This clonotype has a count of ten or more. The chain has TRBV19 and TRBJ1-2, with D perhaps matching TRBD1 (6 bases). This CDR3 is 15 amino acids long. Per germline, CDR1 LNHDA and CDR2 SQIVND (reference sequence). V shed 4 bases and J shed 6 bases, with 18 bases lying between them. The CDR3 sequence is CASSTQPGQLNGYTF. The CDR3 DNA reads as TGTGCCAGTAGTACTCAACCGGGACAACTAAATGGCTACACCTTC.

This clonotype has ten or more counts. V is TRBV28 and J is TRBJ2-1, with 7 bases lining up with TRBD1. Germline CDR1 is MDHEN and CDR2 is SYDVKM. J lost 10 bases, V lost 6 bases, and 6 bases had no gene match. This CDR3 has 12 amino acids. The DNA for the CDR3 is TGTGCCAGCAGGATAGGGGGCGGGGAGCAGTTCTTC. Its translation: CASRIGGGEQFF.

This clonotype was recorded a few times. The junction does not match germline at one end; this may be a read error. V and J are TRBV4-1 and TRBJ2-1, with TRBD1 matching 8 bases. The germline CDR1 and CDR2 sequences are MGHRA and YSYEKL. The CDR3 consists of 12 residues. CDR3 sequence: CASSQRSGGPIF. The CDR3 DNA reads as TGCGCCAGCAGCCAACGGTCAGGGGGCCCGATCTTC.